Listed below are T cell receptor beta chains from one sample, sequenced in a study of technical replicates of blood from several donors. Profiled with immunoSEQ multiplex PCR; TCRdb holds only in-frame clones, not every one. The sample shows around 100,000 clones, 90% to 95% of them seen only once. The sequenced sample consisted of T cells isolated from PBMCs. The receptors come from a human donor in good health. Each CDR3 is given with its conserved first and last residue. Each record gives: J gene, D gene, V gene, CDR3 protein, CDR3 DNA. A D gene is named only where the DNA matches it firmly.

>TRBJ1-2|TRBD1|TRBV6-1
CASSPTGNQGYTF
TGTGCCAGCAGCCCGACAGGGAATCAGGGCTACACCTTC
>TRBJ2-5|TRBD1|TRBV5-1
CASSLGQGQETQYF
TGCGCCAGCAGCTTGGGACAGGGCCAAGAGACCCAGTACTTC
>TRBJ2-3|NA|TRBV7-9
CASSPLIGGTDTQYF
TGTGCCAGCAGCCCACTAATCGGGGGCACAGATACGCAGTATTTT
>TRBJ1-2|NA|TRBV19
CASSIYSRVEGGYGYTF
TGTGCCAGTAGTATATATTCTAGGGTCGAGGGAGGATATGGCTACACCTTC
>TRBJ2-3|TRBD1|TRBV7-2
CASGEWAGGADTQYF
TGTGCCAGCGGGGAGTGGGCAGGGGGCGCCGATACGCAGTATTTT
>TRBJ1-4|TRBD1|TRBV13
CASSFHWDRNEKLFF
TGTGCCAGCAGCTTCCATTGGGACAGAAATGAAAAACTGTTTTTT
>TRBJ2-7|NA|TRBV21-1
CASSKGRQGAYEQYF
TGTGCCAGCAGCAAAGGTAGACAGGGGGCCTACGAGCAGTACTTC
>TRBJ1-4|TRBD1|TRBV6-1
CASSVTGTGQEKLFF
TGTGCCAGCAGTGTGACCGGGACAGGGCAAGAAAAACTGTTTTTT
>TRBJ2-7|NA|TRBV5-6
CASSLIRVIGSYEQYF
TGTGCCAGCAGCTTGATCAGGGTAATAGGCTCCTACGAGCAGTACTTC
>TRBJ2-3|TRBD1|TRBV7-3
CASSLGTGGWTDTQYF
TGTGCCAGCAGCTTAGGGACAGGGGGCTGGACAGATACGCAGTATTTT
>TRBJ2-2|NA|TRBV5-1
CASSLSIGEAGELFF
TGCGCCAGCAGCTTGTCTATAGGGGAAGCCGGGGAGCTGTTTTTT
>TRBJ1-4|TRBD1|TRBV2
CASRNTGESSKLFF
TGTGCCAGCAGAAACACAGGGGAGAGTTCAAAACTGTTTTTT
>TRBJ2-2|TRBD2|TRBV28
CASSLASGSTGELFF
TGTGCCAGCAGTCTAGCTAGCGGGAGCACCGGGGAGCTGTTTTTT
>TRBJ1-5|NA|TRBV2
CASSVGGGIGNQPQHF
TGTGCCAGCAGTGTTGGGGGGGGAATCGGCAATCAGCCCCAGCATTTT